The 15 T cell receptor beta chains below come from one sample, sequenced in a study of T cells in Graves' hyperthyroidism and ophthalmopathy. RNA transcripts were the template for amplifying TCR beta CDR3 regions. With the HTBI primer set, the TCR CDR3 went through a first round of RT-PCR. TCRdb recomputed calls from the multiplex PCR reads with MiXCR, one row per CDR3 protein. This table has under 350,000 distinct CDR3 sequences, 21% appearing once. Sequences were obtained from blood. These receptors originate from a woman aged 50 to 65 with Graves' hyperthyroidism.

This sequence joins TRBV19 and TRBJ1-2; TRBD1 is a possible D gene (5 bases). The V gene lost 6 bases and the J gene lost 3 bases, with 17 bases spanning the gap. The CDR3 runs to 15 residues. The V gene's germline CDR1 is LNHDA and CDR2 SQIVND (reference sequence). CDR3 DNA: TGTGCCAGTAGGAAGTTGGGGGGAGACGACTATGGCTACACCTTC. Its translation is CASRKLGGDDYGYTF.

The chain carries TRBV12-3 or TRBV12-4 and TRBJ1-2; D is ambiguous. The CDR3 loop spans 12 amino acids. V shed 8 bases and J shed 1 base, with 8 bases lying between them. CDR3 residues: CASGRHNYGYTF. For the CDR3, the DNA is TGTGCCAGCGGCCGACATAACTATGGCTACACCTTC.

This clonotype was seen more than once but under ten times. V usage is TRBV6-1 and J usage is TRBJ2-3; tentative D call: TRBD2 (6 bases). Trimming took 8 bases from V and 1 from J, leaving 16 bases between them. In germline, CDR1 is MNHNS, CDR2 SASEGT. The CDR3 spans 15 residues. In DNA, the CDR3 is TGTGCCAGCCCCCCCGGGGCGGGACGCACAGATACGCAGTATTTT. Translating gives CASPPGAGRTDTQYF.

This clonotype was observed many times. CDR3 sequence reads: CASSLARRDEQFF. The DNA of the CDR3 is TGTGCCAGCAGTTTAGCCAGGAGGGATGAGCAGTTCTTC. V gene TRBV12-3 or TRBV12-4 combines with J gene TRBJ2-1, with a tentative D call TRBD2 (6 bases). Trimming cost V 0 bases and J 8 bases, with 8 bases left between them. CDR3 length: 13 amino acids.

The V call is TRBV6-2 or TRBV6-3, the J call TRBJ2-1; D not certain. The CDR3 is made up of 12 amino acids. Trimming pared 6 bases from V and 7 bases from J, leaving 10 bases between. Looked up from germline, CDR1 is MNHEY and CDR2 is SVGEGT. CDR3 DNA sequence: TGTGCCAGCAGCACCTGGGGTAATGAGCAGTTCTTC. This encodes CASSTWGNEQFF.

CDR3 region: CASSTTTGNDEQYF. DNA of the CDR3: TGTGCCAGCAGTACTACGACAGGGAACGACGAGCAGTACTTC. The chain has TRBV12-3 or TRBV12-4 and TRBJ2-7; the match to TRBD1 covers 7 bases. J lost 5 bases, V lost 5 bases, and 9 bases had no gene match. There are 14 residues in the CDR3.

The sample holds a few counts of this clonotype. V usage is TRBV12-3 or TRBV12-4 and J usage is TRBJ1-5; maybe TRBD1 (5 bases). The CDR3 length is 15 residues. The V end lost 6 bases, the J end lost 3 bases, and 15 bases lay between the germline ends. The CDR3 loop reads CASRTGATDNQPQHF. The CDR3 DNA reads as TGTGCCAGCAGAACCGGGGCAACCGACAATCAGCCCCAGCATTTT.

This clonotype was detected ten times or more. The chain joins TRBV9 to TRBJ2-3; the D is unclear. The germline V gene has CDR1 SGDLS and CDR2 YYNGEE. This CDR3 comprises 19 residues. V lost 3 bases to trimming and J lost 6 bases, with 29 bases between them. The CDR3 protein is CASSGLETFARHASDTQYF. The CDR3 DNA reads TGTGCCAGCAGCGGCCTCGAAACTTTTGCCAGGCACGCATCGGATACGCAGTATTTT.

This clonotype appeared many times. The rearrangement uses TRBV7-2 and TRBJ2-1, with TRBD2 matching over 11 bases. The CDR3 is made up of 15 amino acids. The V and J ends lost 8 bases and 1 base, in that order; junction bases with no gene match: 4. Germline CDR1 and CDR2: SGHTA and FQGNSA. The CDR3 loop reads CASARLAGSYNEQFF. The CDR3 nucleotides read TGTGCCAGCGCTCGACTAGCGGGGTCCTACAATGAGCAGTTCTTC.

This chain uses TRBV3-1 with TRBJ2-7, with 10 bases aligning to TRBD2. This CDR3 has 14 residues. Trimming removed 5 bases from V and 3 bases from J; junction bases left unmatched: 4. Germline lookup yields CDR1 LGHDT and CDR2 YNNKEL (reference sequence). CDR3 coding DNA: TGTGCCAGCAGCGACCGACTAGCGGGCTACGAGCAGTACTTC. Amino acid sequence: CASSDRLAGYEQYF.

The CDR3 is CASSRISRVGYGYTF. Written as DNA, the CDR3 is TGTGCCAGCAGCCGAATTAGTCGAGTCGGTTATGGCTACACCTTC. J is TRBJ1-2 and V is TRBV7-9; D gene ambiguous. The germline gives CDR1 SEHNR, CDR2 FQNEAQ (reference sequence). Trimming removed 5 bases at V and 5 bases at J, with 18 bases between. The CDR3 contains 15 residues.

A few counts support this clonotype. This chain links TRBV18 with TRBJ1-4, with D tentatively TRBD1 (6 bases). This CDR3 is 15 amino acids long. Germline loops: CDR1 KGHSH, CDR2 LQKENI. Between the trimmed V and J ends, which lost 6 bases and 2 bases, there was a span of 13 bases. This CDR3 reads CASSQEGGTNEKLFF. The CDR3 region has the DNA TGTGCCAGCTCCCAGGAGGGGGGTACTAATGAAAAACTGTTTTTT.

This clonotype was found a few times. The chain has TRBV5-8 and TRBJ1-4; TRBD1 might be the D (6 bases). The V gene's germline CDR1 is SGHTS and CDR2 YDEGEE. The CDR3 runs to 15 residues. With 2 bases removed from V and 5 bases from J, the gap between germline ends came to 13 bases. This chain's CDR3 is CASSFGQPTNEKLFF. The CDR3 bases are TGTGCCAGCAGCTTTGGACAGCCTACCAATGAAAAACTGTTTTTT.

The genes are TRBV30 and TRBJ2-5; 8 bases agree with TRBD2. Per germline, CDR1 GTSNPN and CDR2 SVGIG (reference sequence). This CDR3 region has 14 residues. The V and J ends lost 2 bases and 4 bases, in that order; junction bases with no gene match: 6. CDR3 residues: CAWSPGGPGETQYF. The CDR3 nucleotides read TGTGCCTGGAGTCCGGGAGGGCCGGGAGAGACCCAGTACTTC.

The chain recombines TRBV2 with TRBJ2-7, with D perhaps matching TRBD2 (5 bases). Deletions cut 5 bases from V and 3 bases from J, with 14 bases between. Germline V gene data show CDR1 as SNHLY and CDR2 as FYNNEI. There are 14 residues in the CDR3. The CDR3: CASSLSGVGYEQYF. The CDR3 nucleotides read TGTGCCAGCAGTTTAAGCGGAGTTGGCTACGAGCAGTACTTC.